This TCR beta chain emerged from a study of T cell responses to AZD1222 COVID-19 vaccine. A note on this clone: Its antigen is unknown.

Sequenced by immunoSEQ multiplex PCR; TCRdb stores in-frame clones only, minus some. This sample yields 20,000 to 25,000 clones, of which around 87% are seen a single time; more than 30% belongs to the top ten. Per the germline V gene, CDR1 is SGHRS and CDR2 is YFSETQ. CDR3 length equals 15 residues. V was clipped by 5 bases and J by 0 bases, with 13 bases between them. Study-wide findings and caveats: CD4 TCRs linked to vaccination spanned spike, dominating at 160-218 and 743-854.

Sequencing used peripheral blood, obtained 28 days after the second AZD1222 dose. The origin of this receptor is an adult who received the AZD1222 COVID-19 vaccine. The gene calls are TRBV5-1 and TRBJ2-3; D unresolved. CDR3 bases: TGCGCCAGCAGGCCGAGTGTGGCTAGCACAGATACGCAGTATTTT. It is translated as CASRPSVASTDTQYF.